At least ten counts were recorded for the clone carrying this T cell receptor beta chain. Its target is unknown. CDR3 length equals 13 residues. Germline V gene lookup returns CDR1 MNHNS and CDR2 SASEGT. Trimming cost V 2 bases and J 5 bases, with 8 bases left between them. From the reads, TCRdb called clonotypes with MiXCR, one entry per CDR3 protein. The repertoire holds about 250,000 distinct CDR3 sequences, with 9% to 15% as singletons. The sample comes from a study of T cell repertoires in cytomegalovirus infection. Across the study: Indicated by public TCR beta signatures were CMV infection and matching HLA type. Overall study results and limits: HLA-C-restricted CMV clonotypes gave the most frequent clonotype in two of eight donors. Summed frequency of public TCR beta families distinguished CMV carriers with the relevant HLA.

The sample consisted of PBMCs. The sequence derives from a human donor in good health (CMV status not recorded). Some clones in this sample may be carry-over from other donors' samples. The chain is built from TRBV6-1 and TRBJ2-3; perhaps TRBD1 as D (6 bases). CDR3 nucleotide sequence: TGTGCCAGCAGTGAACAGGGGCAAGATACGCAGTATTTT. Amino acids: CASSEQGQDTQYF.